Shown below are 28 T cell receptor beta chains from a single sample sequenced in a study of blood T cell repertoires in COVID-19. Profiled with immunoSEQ multiplex PCR; TCRdb holds only in-frame clones, not every one. The sample lists 150,000 to 200,000 clones, about 82% seen once, with about 5.5% in the top ten. The specimen sequenced was peripheral blood. The receptor source for this set is a woman in her 30s with acute or convalescent COVID-19.

This clone came up a few times. V and J are TRBV2 and TRBJ2-3; 9 nucleotides match TRBD1. Germline trimming cut 6 bases from V and 2 bases from J; bases unmatched to any gene: 6. The CDR3 is 15 amino acids. Germline V lookup: CDR1 SNHLY, CDR2 FYNNEI. The CDR3 reads CASSRTGVTTDTQYF. As DNA, the CDR3 is TGTGCCAGCAGCAGGACAGGGGTGACCACAGATACGCAGTATTTT.

This chain links TRBV5-4 with TRBJ2-3, with 15 positions matching TRBD2. Trimming cost V 7 bases and J 5 bases; bases outside gene matches: 5. Germline CDR1 is SGHNT and CDR2 is YYREEE (reference sequence). The CDR3 contains 15 residues. CDR3 sequence: CASRGLAGGLDTQYF. The CDR3, as DNA: TGTGCCAGCCGGGGACTAGCGGGAGGTTTAGATACGCAGTATTTT.

The J gene is TRBJ2-5, the V gene TRBV6-2 or TRBV6-3; D remains ambiguous. V was cut by 4 bases and J by 2 bases, with 8 bases left in between. CDR1 is MNHEY and CDR2 is SVGEGT in the germline V gene. CDR3 size: 13 residues. DNA for the CDR3: TGTGCCAGCAGTTTGGGCAGACAAGAGACCCAGTACTTC. Its protein product is CASSLGRQETQYF.

The CDR3, as DNA: TGTGCCAGCACCCCGGGTGTGGAGACCCAGTACTTC. Its translation: CASTPGVETQYF. The chain recombines TRBV21-1 with TRBJ2-5; the table names TRBD2, a call not compared with the DNA. TRBV21-1 is a recognized pseudogene. The CDR3 totals 12 residues.

This rearrangement joins TRBV7-8 to TRBJ1-2; 10 nucleotides agree with TRBD1. V lost 2 bases to trimming and J lost 4 bases; unmatched junction nucleotides: 10. The CDR3 totals 17 residues. Germline loops: CDR1 SGHVS, CDR2 FQNEAQ. The CDR3: CASSLRQGARVSYGYTF. Written as DNA, the CDR3 is TGTGCCAGCAGCTTAAGACAGGGGGCGCGAGTTAGCTATGGCTACACCTTC. Full variable domain (missing parts from reference TRBV7-8 and TRBJ1-2): GAGVSQSPRYKVAKRGQDVALRCDPISGHVSLFWYQQALGQGPEFLTYFQNEAQLDKSGLPSDRFFAERPEGSVSTLKIQRTQQEDSAVYLCASSLRQGARVSYGYTFGSGTRLTVV.

The count of this clone is one. The J gene is TRBJ1-3, the V gene TRBV19; TRBD1 might be the D (6 bases). V was clipped by 6 bases and J by 0 bases, with 18 bases between them. This CDR3 has 17 amino acids. Germline V gene lookup returns CDR1 LNHDA and CDR2 SQIVND (reference sequence). Written as DNA, the CDR3 is TGTGCCAGTAGACGACCAGGGGTTGGATTCTCTGGAAACACCATATATTTT. Translation gives CASRRPGVGFSGNTIYF.

The rearrangement links TRBV2 to TRBJ2-2; a possible D gene is TRBD1 (6 bases). V shed 4 bases and J shed 3 bases, with 12 bases lying between them. The CDR3 totals 15 residues. Germline V gene data show CDR1 as SNHLY and CDR2 as FYNNEI. CDR3 residues: CASSGNRDYTGELFF. In DNA form, the CDR3 reads TGTGCCAGCAGTGGAAACAGGGATTACACCGGGGAGCTGTTTTTT.

CDR3 sequence reads: CAISDRLATNEKLFF. The CDR3 DNA follows: TGTGCCATCAGTGACAGGCTTGCAACTAATGAAAAACTGTTTTTT. The chain employs TRBV10-3 and TRBJ1-4, with D unclear. This CDR3 contains 15 residues. Germline-derived CDR1 and CDR2 are ENHRY and SYGVKD. Trimming stripped 3 bases from V and 0 bases from J, with 8 bases between.

This clone showed up just a few times. The CDR3 DNA is TGTGCCACCGGGGTTAATTCACCCCTCCACTTT. Amino acids: CATGVNSPLHF. This chain connects TRBV6-5 to TRBJ1-6; D ambiguous. Germline CDR1 reads MNHEY; CDR2 reads SVGAGI. V was cut by 10 bases and J by 6 bases, with 7 bases left in between. This CDR3 contains 11 residues.

V and J are TRBV7-2 and TRBJ2-5; TRBD1 matches at 7 bases. The J segment lost 6 bases and the V segment lost 4 bases, leaving 2 bases of the junction unmatched. The CDR3 sequence is 12 residues long. CDR1 SGHTA and CDR2 FQGNSA come from the germline V gene. CDR3 DNA sequence: TGTGCCAGCAGCTCGACAGGGAAGACCCAGTACTTC. Its protein is CASSSTGKTQYF.

The chain employs TRBV25-1 and TRBJ2-1; 8 positions agree with TRBD2. The ends lost 1 base at V and 5 bases at J; junction bases unmatched: 7. Germline CDR1 and CDR2: MGHDK and SYGVNS. The CDR3 has 16 residues. This CDR3 reads CASSEWRGANDNEQFF. For the CDR3, the DNA is TGTGCCAGCAGTGAATGGCGGGGGGCCAACGACAATGAGCAGTTCTTC.

This chain uses TRBV5-1 with TRBJ2-5, with D possibly being TRBD2 (6 bases). The CDR3 runs to 15 residues. The germline gives CDR1 SGHRS, CDR2 YFSETQ. V was pared by 0 bases and J by 4 bases, with 13 bases between. The CDR3 nucleotides are TGCGCCAGCAGCTTGGCCGGGGGATCTGTAGAGACCCAGTACTTC. Protein sequence: CASSLAGGSVETQYF.

The chain is built from TRBV6-5 and TRBJ1-2; 7 bases line up with TRBD1. Germline V CDR1 and CDR2: MNHEY, SVGAGI. The CDR3 sequence is 13 residues long. Trimming cost V 6 bases and J 8 bases; bases outside gene matches: 9. In nucleotides, the CDR3 is TGTGCCAGCAGAATCGACAGGGTGGGAGGCTACACCTTC. Its protein product is CASRIDRVGGYTF.

The V and J genes are TRBV13 and TRBJ1-3; D is unresolved. The V gene lost 0 bases and the J gene lost 4 bases, with 13 bases spanning the gap. The CDR3 is 16 residues long. CDR1 PRHDT and CDR2 FYEKMQ come from the germline V gene (reference sequence). The CDR3: CASSLGADGGGNTIYF. The CDR3 coding sequence is TGTGCCAGCAGCTTAGGAGCGGACGGCGGAGGAAACACCATATATTTT. The full variable domain, its missing parts supplied by reference TRBV13 and TRBJ1-3, is AAGVIQSPRHLIKEKRETATLKCYPIPRHDTVYWYQQGPGQDPQFLISFYEKMQSDKGSIPDRFSAQQFSDYHSELNMSSLELGDSALYFCASSLGADGGGNTIYFGEGSWLTVV.

The chain is built from TRBV5-5 and TRBJ2-7; 8 nucleotides align to TRBD2. The CDR3 has 16 amino acids. Germline V gene lookup returns CDR1 SGHKS and CDR2 YYEKEE (reference sequence). With 0 bases clipped from V and 3 bases from J, the junction kept 8 bases outside the gene matches. The DNA of the CDR3 is TGTGCCAGCAGCTTGGGACCGGGACTAGGGCTCTACGAGCAGTACTTC. It codes for CASSLGPGLGLYEQYF.

The chain has TRBV6-5 and TRBJ1-2; D possibly corresponds to TRBD1 (5 bases). V was pared by 5 bases and J by 7 bases, with 11 bases between. The CDR3 spans 12 residues. Germline CDR1 is MNHEY and CDR2 is SVGAGI. CDR3 region: CASSTHGGGYTF. CDR3 nucleotide sequence: TGTGCCAGCAGTACCCACGGGGGTGGCTACACCTTC.

This clone was detected once. The chain employs TRBV7-2 and TRBJ1-6, with 9 bases lining up with TRBD1. The CDR3 totals 16 residues. Germline-derived CDR1 and CDR2 are SGHTA and FQGNSA. Trimming at V came to 4 bases and at J to 7 bases, leaving 8 bases not matched to a gene. The CDR3 sequence: CASSWTGVSRNSPLHF. CDR3 sequence (DNA): TGTGCCAGCAGCTGGACAGGGGTTTCACGAAATTCACCCCTCCACTTT.

The rearrangement links TRBV2 to TRBJ1-4; TRBD1 might be the D (5 bases). V lost 6 bases and J lost 7, with 21 bases in between. The CDR3 is 16 amino acids. Germline V lookup: CDR1 SNHLY, CDR2 FYNNEI. The CDR3 loop is CASRYSREARSEKLFF. CDR3 DNA: TGTGCCAGCAGGTACTCCAGGGAGGCCCGTAGTGAAAAACTGTTTTTT.

The chain is built from TRBV3-1 (or the pseudogene TRBV3-2) and TRBJ2-2; the D gene is possibly TRBD1 (6 bases). CDR1 LGHDT and CDR2 YNNKEL come from the germline V gene (reference sequence). This CDR3 comprises 15 residues. Deletions cut 2 bases from V and 5 bases from J, with 12 bases between. DNA for the CDR3: TGTGCCAGCAGCCAACCTGTACAGGGAACCGGGGAGCTGTTTTTT. Its protein product is CASSQPVQGTGELFF.

The rearrangement links TRBV2 to TRBJ1-5; 8 bases fit TRBD1. Germline values: CDR1 SNHLY, CDR2 FYNNEI. The V and J ends lost 5 bases and 7 bases, in that order; junction bases with no gene match: 7. The length of the CDR3 is 14 residues. The CDR3 DNA is TGTGCCAGCAGTAGTGACAGGGGCGGGCAGCCCCAGCATTTT. Protein: CASSSDRGGQPQHF.

This chain links TRBV2 with TRBJ2-7; possibly TRBD2 for D (6 bases). The CDR3 length is 18 residues. CDR1 and CDR2 (germline): SNHLY, FYNNEI. The germline V and J ends were trimmed by 6 bases and 6 bases, with 30 bases remaining between them. CDR3: CASSNQIRLAGIQPEQYF. In nucleotides, the CDR3 is TGTGCCAGCAGCAACCAAATTCGTCTTGCGGGGATTCAGCCCGAGCAGTACTTC.

This chain connects TRBV27 to TRBJ2-5, with 10 nucleotides matching TRBD2. This CDR3 region has 15 residues. Germline V gene lookup returns CDR1 MNHEY and CDR2 SMNVEV (reference sequence). V trimming: 3 bases; J trimming: 5 bases; junction bases outside the gene matches: 6. CDR3 nucleotides: TGTGCCAGCAGTTTGCTAGCGGGAGCTCGGGAGACCCAGTACTTC. Its translation is CASSLLAGARETQYF.

V is TRBV18 and J is TRBJ2-3; the match to TRBD1 covers 10 bases. Unmatched junction bases numbered 2, after V lost 2 bases and J lost 3 bases. The CDR3 is 15 residues long. Germline V CDR1 and CDR2: KGHSH, LQKENI. The CDR3 protein is CASSPWTGGTDTQYF. CDR3 sequence (DNA): TGTGCCAGCTCACCATGGACAGGGGGTACAGATACGCAGTATTTT.

This chain links TRBV3-1 (or the pseudogene TRBV3-2) with TRBJ1-3; D not resolved. The CDR3 has 15 amino acids. The germline gives CDR1 LGHDT, CDR2 YNNKEL (reference sequence). V shed 3 bases and J shed 0 bases, with 9 bases lying between them. The CDR3 is CASSQQDTSGNTIYF. The DNA for the CDR3 is TGTGCCAGCAGCCAGCAAGACACCTCTGGAAACACCATATATTTT.

The rearrangement uses TRBV25-1 and TRBJ2-7, with 12 positions matching TRBD1. With V trimmed by 6 bases and J by 4 bases, 1 base remained unmatched. This CDR3 has 13 amino acids. From germline, CDR1 is MGHDK and CDR2 SYGVNS. CDR3 bases: TGTGCCAGCAGGGGACAGGGGGCATACGAGCAGTACTTC. This encodes CASRGQGAYEQYF.

The chain links TRBV15 to TRBJ1-4; 9 positions agree with TRBD1. V lost 0 bases to trimming and J lost 6 bases; unmatched junction nucleotides: 11. The germline V gene has CDR1 LNHNV and CDR2 YYDKDF (reference sequence). This CDR3 has 18 residues. The CDR3 DNA reads TGTGCCACCAGCAGAGAAGGTCCCGGGACAGGGAAGTATGAAAAACTGTTTTTT. Translating gives CATSREGPGTGKYEKLFF.

This clone was found a few times. The chain has TRBV19 and TRBJ1-2, with 7 bases identical to TRBD1. The germline gives CDR1 LNHDA, CDR2 SQIVND (reference sequence). The CDR3 spans 12 residues. The junction had 5 bases not matched to a gene; V was cut back by 9 bases and J by 4 bases. The DNA of the CDR3 is TGTGCCAGCTCCGGGACAGCCTATGGCTACACCTTC. Its protein is CASSGTAYGYTF.

The chain carries TRBV3-1 (or the pseudogene TRBV3-2) and TRBJ1-3; no firm D call. Trimming took off 3 bases at V and 0 bases at J, with 12 bases between the two ends. The CDR3 runs to 16 residues. The germline gives CDR1 LGHDT, CDR2 YNNKEL (reference sequence). CDR3 in DNA: TGTGCCAGCAGCCAGCCCATTTTGAGCTCTGGAAACACCATATATTTT. Protein sequence: CASSQPILSSGNTIYF.